This TCR beta chain was obtained from a study of T-cell reconstitution after alpha-beta-depleted transplantation in children. Findings of the study overall: The study traced high day-60 TCRbeta diversity in some patients to surviving recipient T cells and thymic progenitors. Approximately two months post-transplant, alpha-beta T cells reportedly originated from several hundred expanded graft clones.

This clonotype was counted only a few times. Its antigen is still unknown. Unique molecular identifiers featured in how the TCRbeta library was prepared. MiXCR, applied by TCRdb to the PCR reads, yields one record per CDR3 protein. The data contain about 200,000 distinct CDR3 sequences, 6.6% of them singletons. CDR3 length: 14 residues. Per the germline V gene, CDR1 is LGHNA and CDR2 is YSLEER. Trimming pared 0 bases from V and 4 bases from J, leaving 9 bases between. Sequences were derived from PBMCs, sampled before TCRalphabeta/CD19-depleted stem cell transplant. This clonotype was obtained from a boy aged 2 to 9 with acute lymphoblastic leukemia, due to receive a stem cell transplant. The rearrangement uses TRBV4-3 and TRBJ1-2; D may be TRBD1 (5 bases). CDR3 in amino acids: CASSQDLGGYGYTF. For the CDR3, the DNA is TGCGCCAGCAGCCAAGATCTCGGGGGCTATGGCTACACCTTC.